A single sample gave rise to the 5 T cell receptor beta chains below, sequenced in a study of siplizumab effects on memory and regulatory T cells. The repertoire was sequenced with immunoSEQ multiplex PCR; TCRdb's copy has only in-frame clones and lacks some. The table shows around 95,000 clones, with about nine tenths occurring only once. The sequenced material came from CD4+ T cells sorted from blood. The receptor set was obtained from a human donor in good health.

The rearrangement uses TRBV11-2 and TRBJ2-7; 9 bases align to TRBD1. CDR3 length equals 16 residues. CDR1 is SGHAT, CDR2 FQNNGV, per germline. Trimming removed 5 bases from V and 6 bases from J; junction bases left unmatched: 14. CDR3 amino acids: CASSLQSGTGQLEQYF. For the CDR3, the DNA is TGTGCCAGCAGCCTCCAGTCAGGGACAGGGCAACTCGAGCAGTACTTC.

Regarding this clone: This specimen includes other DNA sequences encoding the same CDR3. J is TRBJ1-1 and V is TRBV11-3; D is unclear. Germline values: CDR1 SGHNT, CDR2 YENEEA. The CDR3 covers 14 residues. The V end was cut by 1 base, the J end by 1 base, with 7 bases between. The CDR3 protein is CASSLGLGNTEAFF. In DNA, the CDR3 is TGTGCCAGCAGCTTAGGACTGGGGAACACTGAAGCTTTCTTT. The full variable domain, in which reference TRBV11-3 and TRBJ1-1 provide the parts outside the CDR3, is EAGVVQSPRYKIIEKKQPVAFWCNPISGHNTLYWYLQNLGQGPELLIRYENEEAVDDSQLPKDRFSAERLKGVDSTLKIQPAELGDSAVYLCASSLGLGNTEAFFGQGTRLTVV.

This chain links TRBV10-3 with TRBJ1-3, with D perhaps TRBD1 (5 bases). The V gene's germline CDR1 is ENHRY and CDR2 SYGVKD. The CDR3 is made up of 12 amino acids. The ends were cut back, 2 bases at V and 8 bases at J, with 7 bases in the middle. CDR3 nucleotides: TGTGCCATCAGTGAGAGGGGTGACACCATATATTTT. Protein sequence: CAISERGDTIYF.

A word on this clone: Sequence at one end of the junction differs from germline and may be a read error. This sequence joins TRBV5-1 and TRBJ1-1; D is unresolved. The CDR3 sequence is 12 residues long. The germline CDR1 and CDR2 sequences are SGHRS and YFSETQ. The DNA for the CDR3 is TGTGCCAGCAGCTTGTATGCGGCAGACACTTTCTTT. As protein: CASSLYAADTFF.

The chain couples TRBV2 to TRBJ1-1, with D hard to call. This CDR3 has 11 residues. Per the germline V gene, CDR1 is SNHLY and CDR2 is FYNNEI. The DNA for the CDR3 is TGTGTCGACCGTATTAACACTGAAGCTTTCTTT. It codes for CVDRINTEAFF.